Listed below are T cell receptor beta chains from one sample, sequenced in a study of CD8 T cells in Susac syndrome. One entry per CDR3 protein results from TCRdb running MiXCR on the immunoSEQ multiplex PCR reads. Of some 190,000 distinct CDR3 sequences listed, 95% are singletons. Sample: CD4+ T cells from PBMCs. These receptors all stem from a human donor with multiple sclerosis. Each CDR3 is given with its conserved first and last residue. A D gene is named only where the DNA matches it firmly. A clone size is listed for some rows: how often the clone was seen (once, few, many), or a class if it is expanded.

clone_size,j_call,v_call,d_call,cdr3_nt,cdr3_aa
.,TRBJ1-6,TRBV28,TRBD1,TGTGCCAGCAGTCCGACAGGGAACTCCTATAATTCACCCCTCCACTTT,CASSPTGNSYNSPLHF
.,TRBJ2-3,TRBV28,.,TGTGTGAGCCAGGCAGGTCACCATTTGGGTACGCAGTATTTT,CVSQAGHHLGTQYF
.,TRBJ2-3,TRBV29-1,.,TGCAGCGTAATGGGGACTTCCAGGGGTACGCAGTATTTT,CSVMGTSRGTQYF
.,TRBJ1-6,TRBV18,.,TGTGCCAGCTCTCGCGACGGACCAATCTATAATTCACCCCTCCACTTT,CASSRDGPIYNSPLHF
.,TRBJ1-2,TRBV19,TRBD1,TGTGCCAGTAGTATCCGGGACAGCTATGGCTACACCTTC,CASSIRDSYGYTF
.,TRBJ2-5,TRBV3-1,.,TGTGCCAGCAGCCGGTCGACCCAGTACTTC,CASSRSTQYF
few,TRBJ1-2,TRBV28,.,TGTGCCAGCTCACCACAGGGCTATGGCTACACCTTC,CASSPQGYGYTF
.,TRBJ2-7,TRBV28,.,TGTGCCAGCCCACACGGGGTTCTCTACGAGCAGTACTTC,CASPHGVLYEQYF
.,TRBJ1-4,TRBV23-1,TRBD1,TGCGCCAGCAGTCTGGGACAGGTTAATGAAAAACTGTTTTTT,CASSLGQVNEKLFF
.,TRBJ1-1,TRBV5-6,.,TGTGCCAGCAGCCCGCAACGCAGAGGTGAAGCTTTCTTT,CASSPQRRGEAFF
.,TRBJ2-7,TRBV12-3/TRBV12-4,TRBD1,TGTGCCTCGACGAGGGACAGCCTCGAGCAGTACTTC,CASTRDSLEQYF
.,TRBJ2-4,TRBV3-1,.,TGTGCCAGCAGCCAACCCAACGTGGACGGAAAAAACATTCAGTACTTC,CASSQPNVDGKNIQYF
.,TRBJ2-3,TRBV29-1,.,TGCAGCGTTGAGGTCACAGATACGCAGTATTTT,CSVEVTDTQYF
.,TRBJ2-5,TRBV29-1,TRBD1,TGCAGCGTGACAGGGTCACTGGAGACCCAGTACTTC,CSVTGSLETQYF
.,TRBJ2-2,TRBV12-3/TRBV12-4,.,TGTGCCAGCAGGTTCCTGGAGGGGGAGCTGTTTTTT,CASRFLEGELFF
.,TRBJ1-6,TRBV9,.,TGTGCCAGCAGCGTAAAGAATTTGAATTCACCCCTCCACTTT,CASSVKNLNSPLHF
.,TRBJ2-3,TRBV6-4,.,TGTGCCAGCAGTTCGGCGGGCATAGATACGCAGTATTTT,CASSSAGIDTQYF
.,TRBJ2-7,TRBV11-2,.,TGTGCCAGCAGCCTCGGGCACCGACCCTACGAGCAGTACTTC,CASSLGHRPYEQYF
.,TRBJ2-7,TRBV20-1,TRBD2,TGCAGTGCCTCTCCCCCCTTCGCGGGACTAAATACCTACGAGCAGTACTTC,CSASPPFAGLNTYEQYF
.,TRBJ2-1,TRBV7-9,TRBD2,TGTGCCAGCATCCCTGTGGCGGGGGGGTCCTACAATGAGCAGTTCTTC,CASIPVAGGSYNEQFF
.,TRBJ2-5,TRBV7-9,.,TGTGCCAGCGGTCTGGGTTCCCATCAAGAGACCCAGTACTTC,CASGLGSHQETQYF
.,TRBJ2-1,TRBV12-5,.,TGTGCTAGTGGTTTCCACAGTAACAATGAGCAGTTCTTC,CASGFHSNNEQFF
.,TRBJ2-6,TRBV2,.,TGTGCCAACAGCAACTCTGGGGCCAACGTCCTGACTTTC,CANSNSGANVLTF
.,TRBJ1-1,TRBV30,.,TGTGCCTGGAGTCTAGGGTGGGGCAGGACTGAAGCTTTCTTT,CAWSLGWGRTEAFF
.,TRBJ2-5,TRBV2,.,TGTGCCAGCAGGTCAGGGGCACACCAAGAGACCCAGTACTTC,CASRSGAHQETQYF
.,TRBJ2-7,TRBV6-6,TRBD1,TGTGCCAGCATGGGACAGGCCTACGAGCAGTACTTC,CASMGQAYEQYF
once,TRBJ1-2,TRBV19,.,TGTGCCAGTAGGGGAGAGGGTGGCTATGGCTACACCTTC,CASRGEGGYGYTF
.,TRBJ2-7,TRBV2,.,TGTGCCAGCAGTGAAATGTTCAGCGGCTACGAGCAGTACTTC,CASSEMFSGYEQYF
.,TRBJ1-5,TRBV15,.,TGTGCCACCAGCGGTCATAATCAGCCCCAGCATTTT,CATSGHNQPQHF
.,TRBJ1-3,TRBV19,.,TGTGCCAGTAGCCTCCCGATGGGTTTCGCAGACACCATATATTTT,CASSLPMGFADTIYF
.,TRBJ2-5,TRBV11-2,TRBD2,TGTGCCAGCAGCTTAGCAGGGCCCCTAGCGGGGGGTCGCCAAGAGACCCAGTACTTC,CASSLAGPLAGGRQETQYF
.,TRBJ1-1,TRBV12-3/TRBV12-4,TRBD1,TGTGCCAGCAGTTCAACCCAGGGACAGGGGTCTTTCTTT,CASSSTQGQGSFF
.,TRBJ2-3,TRBV7-9,.,TGTGCCGGTCGGAGGAGCCCCACAGATACGCAGTATTTT,CAGRRSPTDTQYF
few,TRBJ2-7,TRBV18,TRBD1,TGTGCCAGCTCACCAACCAGGGGGCACGAGCAGTACTTC,CASSPTRGHEQYF
.,TRBJ1-5,TRBV6-2/TRBV6-3,.,TGTGCCAGCCGCGGGGGCGGTGGTCAGCCCCAGCATTTT,CASRGGGGQPQHF